A selection of T cell receptor beta chains follows, all from one sample in a study of blood T cell repertoires in COVID-19. Clones were sequenced by immunoSEQ multiplex PCR, and TCRdb holds only the in-frame ones, with some missing. The data show about 43,000 clones, around 80% seen once. The material sequenced was peripheral blood. Source of these receptors: a woman aged 60-75 years with acute or convalescent COVID-19. Each CDR3 is given with its conserved first and last residue. D genes are given only for firm matches. Clone size, where shown, is once, few, many, or a class for clones that have expanded.

-	-	TRBJ2-2	TRBV2	CASRYLAFTGELFF	TGTGCCAGCCGGTATCTAGCGTTCACCGGGGAGCTGTTTTTT
TRBD2	-	TRBJ2-3	TRBV5-1	CASRTSGGYTDTQYF	TGCGCCAGTAGAACTAGCGGGGGGTATACAGATACGCAGTATTTT
TRBD1	-	TRBJ1-2	TRBV10-3	CAITPQGAANYGYTF	TGTGCCATCACCCCACAGGGGGCAGCTAACTATGGCTACACCTTC
-	-	TRBJ1-6	TRBV27	CASSPRALNSPLHF	TGTGCCAGCAGTCCGCGGGCCCTCAATTCACCCCTCCACTTT
-	once	TRBJ2-2	TRBV15	CATSRDRINTGELFF	TGTGCCACCAGCAGAGATCGCATTAACACGGGGGAGCTGTTTTTT
TRBD1	-	TRBJ1-3	TRBV27	CASSPRQGGNTIYF	TGTGCCAGCAGTCCAAGACAGGGCGGAAACACCATATATTTT
TRBD2	-	TRBJ2-1	TRBV5-1	CASSLERGGNEQFF	TGCGCCAGCAGCTTGGAGCGGGGGGGCAATGAGCAGTTCTTC
TRBD2	-	TRBJ2-1	TRBV7-3	CASSSTTSGVYNEQFF	TGTGCCAGCAGCTCAACGACTAGCGGGGTGTATAATGAGCAGTTCTTC
-	few	TRBJ1-5	TRBV6-1	CASSEDSRAVQPQHF	TGTGCCAGCAGTGAAGATTCCAGGGCGGTTCAGCCCCAGCATTTT
-	once	TRBJ1-2	TRBV9	CASSVVGDGYTF	TGTGCCAGCAGCGTAGTAGGAGATGGCTACACCTTC
-	-	TRBJ2-1	TRBV14	CASSGTLYNEQFF	TGTGCCAGCAGCGGGACACTTTACAATGAGCAGTTCTTC
-	-	TRBJ2-2	TRBV19	CASREGAGELFF	TGTGCCAGTCGTGAGGGGGCCGGGGAGCTGTTTTTT
-	few	TRBJ2-3	TRBV6-4	CASSDFRHPDTQYF	TGTGCCAGCAGTGACTTCAGACATCCAGATACGCAGTATTTT
TRBD2	-	TRBJ2-3	TRBV7-9	CASSLKSGGLTDTQYF	TGTGCCAGCAGCTTAAAAAGCGGGGGCCTCACAGATACGCAGTATTTT
-	-	TRBJ1-2	TRBV6-5	CASTVNGVDGYTF	TGTGCCAGCACCGTCAACGGGGTTGATGGCTACACCTTC
-	once	TRBJ2-7	TRBV2	CARRGTPNNEQYF	TGTGCCAGGCGGGGGACACCGAACAACGAGCAGTACTTC
-	once	TRBJ1-4	TRBV7-2	CASSLAGQLHEKLFF	TGTGCCAGCAGCTTAGCCGGACAACTCCATGAAAAACTGTTTTTT
-	-	TRBJ2-3	TRBV7-8	CASEDTDTQYF	TGTGCCAGCGAGGACACAGATACGCAGTATTTT
-	-	TRBJ2-4	TRBV7-6	CASSLRQGGAKNIQYF	TGTGCCAGCAGCTTAAGGCAGGGTGGGGCCAAAAACATTCAGTACTTC
TRBD2	-	TRBJ2-7	TRBV19	CASSILLAGGTYEQYF	TGTGCCAGTAGTATACTTCTAGCGGGGGGTACTTACGAGCAGTACTTC
TRBD1	-	TRBJ2-7	TRBV11-2	CASSPGQIYEQYF	TGTGCCAGCAGCCCGGGACAGATCTACGAGCAGTACTTC
TRBD2	-	TRBJ2-3	TRBV6-2/TRBV6-3	CASSYGLGAGGYTDTQYF	TGTGCCAGCAGTTACGGCCTCGGAGCGGGGGGCTACACAGATACGCAGTATTTT
-	-	TRBJ1-5	TRBV5-1	CASSLGDRFNQPQHF	TGCGCCAGCAGCTTGGGCGACAGATTCAATCAGCCCCAGCATTTT
TRBD1	-	TRBJ2-7	TRBV2	CASKGGTGDEQYF	TGTGCCAGCAAGGGGGGGACAGGGGACGAGCAGTACTTC
-	once	TRBJ1-3	TRBV3-1/TRBV3-2	CASSQVIDTYSGNTIYF	TGTGCCAGCAGCCAAGTTATCGACACCTACTCTGGAAACACCATATATTTT
-	-	TRBJ1-5	TRBV7-8	CASSLAGGNQPQHF	TGTGCCAGCAGCTTAGCAGGAGGGAATCAGCCCCAGCATTTT
TRBD2	-	TRBJ2-3	TRBV6-5	CASSPGGPTDTQYF	TGTGCCAGCAGCCCGGGGGGACCCACAGATACGCAGTATTTT
-	-	TRBJ1-3	TRBV5-6	CASSLSTLTRHSGNTIYF	TGTGCCAGCAGCTTGTCAACGCTCACCCGACACTCTGGAAACACCATATATTTT
-	-	TRBJ2-3	TRBV5-5	CASSSRPPTISSTDTQYF	TGTGCCAGCAGCTCCCGACCCCCGACTATATCTAGCACAGATACGCAGTATTTT
-	-	TRBJ2-7	TRBV4-3	CASSQVQTDLTYEQYF	TGCGCCAGCAGCCAAGTCCAGACAGACCTTACCTACGAGCAGTACTTC
TRBD2	-	TRBJ2-5	TRBV7-2	CASSLEGGLVETQYF	TGTGCCAGCAGCTTAGAGGGGGGACTAGTGGAGACCCAGTACTTC
TRBD1	once	TRBJ1-5	TRBV7-8	CASSPGGQGYQPQHF	TGTGCCAGCAGCCCAGGGGGACAGGGGTATCAGCCCCAGCATTTT
-	-	TRBJ1-6	TRBV6-6	CASCFYLGSPLHF	TGTGCCAGCTGTTTTTATCTAGGTTCACCCCTCCACTTT
-	-	TRBJ2-3	TRBV5-6	CASSPLVRRADTQYF	TGTGCCAGCAGCCCCCTTGTAAGGAGAGCAGATACGCAGTATTTT
-	-	TRBJ1-1	TRBV11-1	CASSPMGGLEEAFF	TGTGCCAGCAGCCCGATGGGAGGCCTGGAAGAAGCTTTCTTT
TRBD1	-	TRBJ1-3	TRBV9	CASSALDRENTIYF	TGTGCCAGCAGCGCCCTAGACAGGGAAAACACCATATATTTT
TRBD2	-	TRBJ2-3	TRBV7-2	CASSRTSGGRNTQYF	TGTGCCAGCAGCCGGACTAGCGGGGGGCGGAATACGCAGTATTTT
-	-	TRBJ1-2	TRBV6-5	CASSDRRDIYGYTF	TGTGCCAGCAGCGACAGACGGGACATCTATGGCTACACCTTC
-	few	TRBJ1-2	TRBV5-4	CASSLGQGNYGYTF	TGTGCCAGCAGCTTGGGTCAGGGTAACTATGGCTACACCTTC
-	-	TRBJ2-5	TRBV12-2	CASRPRDRGPPVLEETQYF	TGTGCAAGTCGTCCCAGGGACAGGGGGCCTCCAGTTTTAGAAGAGACCCAGTACTTC
-	-	TRBJ1-2	TRBV27	CASRDWGESYGYTF	TGTGCCAGCAGGGATTGGGGAGAAAGCTATGGCTACACCTTC
-	-	TRBJ2-7	TRBV12-3/TRBV12-4	CASSSPYEQYF	TGTGCCAGCAGTTCCCCTTACGAGCAGTACTTC
-	once	TRBJ1-3	TRBV7-3	CASSLTYGSRENTIYF	TGTGCCAGCAGCTTAACTTACGGCTCCCGGGAAAACACCATATATTTT
TRBD1	-	TRBJ2-2	TRBV27	CASSSNRDRTNTGELFF	TGTGCCAGCAGTTCGAACAGGGACAGGACGAACACCGGGGAGCTGTTTTTT
-	-	TRBJ2-3	TRBV11-2	CASSLGRRAEDTQYF	TGTGCCAGCAGCTTGGGAAGGCGGGCGGAAGATACGCAGTATTTT
TRBD1	-	TRBJ2-7	TRBV19	CASTGVQGAYEQYF	TGTGCCTCAACCGGGGTGCAGGGGGCCTACGAGCAGTACTTC
-	-	TRBJ2-6	TRBV5-1	CASSLAAPLSGANVLTF	TGCGCCAGCAGCTTGGCCGCCCCACTATCTGGGGCCAACGTCCTGACTTTC
-	-	TRBJ2-3	TRBV7-6	CASSLLGPGDTQYF	TGTGCCAGCAGCTTGCTGGGGCCTGGAGATACGCAGTATTTT
TRBD1	-	TRBJ2-7	TRBV24-1	CATSDPGQGTYEQYF	TGTGCCACCAGTGACCCGGGACAGGGGACCTACGAGCAGTACTTC
-	-	TRBJ1-1	TRBV30	CAWTGLGTEDTEAFF	TGTGCCTGGACAGGGTTGGGAACGGAAGACACTGAAGCTTTCTTT
-	-	TRBJ2-3	TRBV10-2	CASSELGRTDTQYF	TGCGCCAGCAGTGAACTAGGTCGCACAGATACGCAGTATTTT
-	-	TRBJ1-2	TRBV27	CASSSGYNYGYTF	TGTGCCAGCAGCTCAGGGTACAACTATGGCTACACCTTC
TRBD1	-	TRBJ1-1	TRBV19	CASNNRDRYTEAFF	TGTGCCAGTAACAACCGGGACAGATACACTGAAGCTTTCTTT
TRBD2	-	TRBJ2-2	TRBV2	CASRRGGGNTGELFF	TGTGCCAGCAGACGAGGCGGGGGGAACACCGGGGAGCTGTTTTTT
-	-	TRBJ2-7	TRBV5-1	CASSLGTASYEQYF	TGCGCCAGCAGCTTGGGGACAGCCTCCTACGAGCAGTACTTC